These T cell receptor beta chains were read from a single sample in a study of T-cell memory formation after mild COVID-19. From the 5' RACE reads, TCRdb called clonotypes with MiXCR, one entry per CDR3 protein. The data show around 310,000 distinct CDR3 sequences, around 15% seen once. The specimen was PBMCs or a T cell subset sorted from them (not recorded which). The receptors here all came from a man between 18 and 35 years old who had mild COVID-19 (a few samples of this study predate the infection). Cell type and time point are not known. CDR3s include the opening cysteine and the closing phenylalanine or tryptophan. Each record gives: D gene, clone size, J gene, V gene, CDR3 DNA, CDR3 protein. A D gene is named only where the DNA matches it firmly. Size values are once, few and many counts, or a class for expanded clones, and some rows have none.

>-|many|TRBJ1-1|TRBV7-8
TGTGCCAGCAGCTTAGCCTGGGTCAGCGTGAACACTGAAGCTTTCTTT
CASSLAWVSVNTEAFF
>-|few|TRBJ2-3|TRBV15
TGTGCCACCAGCTCTGACCCGACTAGTAGGGATACGCAGTATTTT
CATSSDPTSRDTQYF
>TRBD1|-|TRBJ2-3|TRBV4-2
TGTGCCAGCAGCCAACTCAACAGGGGACCAGATACGCAGTATTTT
CASSQLNRGPDTQYF
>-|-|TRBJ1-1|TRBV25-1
TGTGCCAGCAGTGAATCCCCCGTCCGTGGCACTGAAGCTTTCTTT
CASSESPVRGTEAFF
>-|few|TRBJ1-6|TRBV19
TGTGCCAGTAGTGGTACAGGGTCTCGGGATTCACCCCTCCACTTT
CASSGTGSRDSPLHF
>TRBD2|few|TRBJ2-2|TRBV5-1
TGCGCCAGCAGCACCGGGACTAGCGGGGGGGCGAACACCGGGGAGCTGTTTTTT
CASSTGTSGGANTGELFF
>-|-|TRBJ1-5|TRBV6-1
TGTGCCAGCAGTGACTACCAGGGGATCGATCAGCCCCAGCATTTT
CASSDYQGIDQPQHF
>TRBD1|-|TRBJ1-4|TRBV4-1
TGCGCCAGCAGCCAAGTCACCGGGACAGGGGGAGAAAAACTGTTTTTT
CASSQVTGTGGEKLFF
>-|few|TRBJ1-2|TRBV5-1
TGCGCCAGCAGCTTCTCAGATGCTAACTATGGCTACACCTTC
CASSFSDANYGYTF
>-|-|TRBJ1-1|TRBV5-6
TGTGCCAGCAGCTTGGGATCGACGTGGGCTTTCTTT
CASSLGSTWAFF
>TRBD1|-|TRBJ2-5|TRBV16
TGTGCCACGGGACAGGGTCAAGAGACCCAGTACTTC
CATGQGQETQYF
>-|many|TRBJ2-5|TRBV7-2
TGTGCCAGCAGCTTTGGGCGGGGCATCCAAGAGACCCAGTACTTC
CASSFGRGIQETQYF
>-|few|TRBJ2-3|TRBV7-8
TGTGCCAGCAGCCCCCAGGGAATACACACAGATACGCAGTATTTT
CASSPQGIHTDTQYF
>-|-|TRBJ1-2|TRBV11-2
TGTGCCAGCAGCTTAGTCCGGGGACGCTCCGACTATGGCTACACCTTC
CASSLVRGRSDYGYTF
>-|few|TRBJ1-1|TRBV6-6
TGTGCCAGCAGCACGTTACAGGGAGACCCTGAAGCTTTCTTT
CASSTLQGDPEAFF
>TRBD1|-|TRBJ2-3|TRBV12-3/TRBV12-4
TGTGCCAGCAGCGACAGGGGGTCGGCCACAGATACGCAGTATTTT
CASSDRGSATDTQYF
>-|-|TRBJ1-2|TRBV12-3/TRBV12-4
TGTGCCAGCAGTTTTGGGGTTAGGTCAGGCTACACCTTC
CASSFGVRSGYTF
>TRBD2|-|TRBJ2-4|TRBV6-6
TGTGCCAGCAGTTACTCGACTAGCGGGGGGGAGGCCAAAAACATTCAGTACTTC
CASSYSTSGGEAKNIQYF
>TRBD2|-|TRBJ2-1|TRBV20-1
TGCAGTGCTAGAGGGCGGGGGTTCTACAATGAGCAGTTCTTC
CSARGRGFYNEQFF
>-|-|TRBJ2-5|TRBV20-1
TGCAGTGCTAGACGAGGTTTGAGGGAGACCCAGTACTTC
CSARRGLRETQYF
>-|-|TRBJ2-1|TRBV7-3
TGTGCCAGCAGCTCCGGAGGCGGGGGCTTTAACAATGAGCAGTTCTTC
CASSSGGGGFNNEQFF
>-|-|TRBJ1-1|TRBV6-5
TGTGCCAGAAGTTACGGGGCAGAGAACACTGAAGCTTTCTTT
CARSYGAENTEAFF
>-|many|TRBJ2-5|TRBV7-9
TGTGCCAGCAGCTTAAGCGGGGAGACCCAGTACTTC
CASSLSGETQYF
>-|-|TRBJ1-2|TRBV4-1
TGCGCCAGCAGCCAACGGACAGAAAGAGTAAACTATGGCTACACCTTC
CASSQRTERVNYGYTF
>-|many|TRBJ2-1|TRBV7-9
TGTGCCAGCAGCACGACCTGGGACACCTACAATGAGCAGTTCTTC
CASSTTWDTYNEQFF
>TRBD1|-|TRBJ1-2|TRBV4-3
TGCGCCAGCAGCCAAGATTTTGCGGACAGGACATACACCTTC
CASSQDFADRTYTF
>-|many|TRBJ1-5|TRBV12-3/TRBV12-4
TGTGCCAGCAGTTTAGGGCAGTCCCCCGATCAGCCCCAGCATTTT
CASSLGQSPDQPQHF
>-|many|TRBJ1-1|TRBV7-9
TGTGCCAGCAGCACACACGGGGGCCGGAACACTGAAGCTTTCTTT
CASSTHGGRNTEAFF